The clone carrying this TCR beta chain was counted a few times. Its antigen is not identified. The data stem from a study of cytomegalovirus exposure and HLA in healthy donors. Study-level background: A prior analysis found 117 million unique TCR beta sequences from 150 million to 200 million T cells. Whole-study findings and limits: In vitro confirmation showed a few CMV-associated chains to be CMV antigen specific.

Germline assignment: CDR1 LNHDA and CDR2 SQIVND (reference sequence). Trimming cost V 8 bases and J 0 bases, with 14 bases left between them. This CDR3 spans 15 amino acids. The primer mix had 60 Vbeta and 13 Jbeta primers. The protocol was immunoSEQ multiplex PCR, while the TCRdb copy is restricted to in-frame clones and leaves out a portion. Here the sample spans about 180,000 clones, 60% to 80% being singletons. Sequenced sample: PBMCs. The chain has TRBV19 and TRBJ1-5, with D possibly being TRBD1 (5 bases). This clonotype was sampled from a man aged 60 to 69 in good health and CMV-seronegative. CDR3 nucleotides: TGTGCCAGTCGCGTAGGGGATGATAGCAATCAGCCCCAGCATTTT. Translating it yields CASRVGDDSNQPQHF.